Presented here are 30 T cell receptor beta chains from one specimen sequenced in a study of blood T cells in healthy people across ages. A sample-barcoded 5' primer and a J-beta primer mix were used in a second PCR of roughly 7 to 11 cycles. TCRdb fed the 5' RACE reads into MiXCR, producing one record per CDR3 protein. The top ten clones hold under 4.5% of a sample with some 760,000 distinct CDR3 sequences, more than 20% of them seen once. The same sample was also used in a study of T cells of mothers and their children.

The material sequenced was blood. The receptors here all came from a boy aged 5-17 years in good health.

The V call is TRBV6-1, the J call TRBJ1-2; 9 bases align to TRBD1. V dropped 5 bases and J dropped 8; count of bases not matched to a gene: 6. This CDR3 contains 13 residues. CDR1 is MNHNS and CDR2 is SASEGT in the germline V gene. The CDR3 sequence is CASSSLTGGGYTF. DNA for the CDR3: TGTGCCAGCAGTTCATTGACAGGGGGAGGCTACACCTTC.

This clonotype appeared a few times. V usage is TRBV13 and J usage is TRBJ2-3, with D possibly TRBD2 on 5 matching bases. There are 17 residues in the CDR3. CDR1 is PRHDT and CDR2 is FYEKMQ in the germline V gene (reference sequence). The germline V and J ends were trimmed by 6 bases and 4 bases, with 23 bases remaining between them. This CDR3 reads CASSSPGLGLVPDTQYF. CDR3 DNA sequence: TGTGCCAGCAGTTCCCCCGGACTTGGGTTAGTTCCAGATACGCAGTATTTT.

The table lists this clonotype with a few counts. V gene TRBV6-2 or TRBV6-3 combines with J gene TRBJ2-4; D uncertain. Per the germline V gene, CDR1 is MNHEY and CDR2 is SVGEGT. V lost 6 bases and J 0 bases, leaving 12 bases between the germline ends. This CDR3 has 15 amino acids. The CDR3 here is CASSLQTLAKNIQYF. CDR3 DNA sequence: TGTGCCAGCAGCCTTCAGACACTAGCCAAAAACATTCAGTACTTC.

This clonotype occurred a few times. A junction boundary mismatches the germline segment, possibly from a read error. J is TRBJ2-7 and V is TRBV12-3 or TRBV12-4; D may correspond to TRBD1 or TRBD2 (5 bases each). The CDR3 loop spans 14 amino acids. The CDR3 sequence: CASSLFRGSDEQYF. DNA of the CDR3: TGTGCCAGCAGTTTATTCCGGGGCTCCGACGAGCAGTACTTC.

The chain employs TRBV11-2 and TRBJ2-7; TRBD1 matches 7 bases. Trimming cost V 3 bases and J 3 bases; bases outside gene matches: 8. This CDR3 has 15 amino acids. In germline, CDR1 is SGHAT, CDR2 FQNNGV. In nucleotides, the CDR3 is TGTGCCAGCAGCTTTTTTGTGGGACAGCACTACGAGCAGTACTTC. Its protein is CASSFFVGQHYEQYF.

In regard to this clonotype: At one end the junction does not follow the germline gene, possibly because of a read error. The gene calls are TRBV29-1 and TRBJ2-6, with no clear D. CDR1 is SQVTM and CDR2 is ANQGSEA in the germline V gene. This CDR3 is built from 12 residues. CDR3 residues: CSVDSGTNVLTF. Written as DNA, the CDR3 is TGCAGCGTTGACTCTGGGACCAACGTCCTGACTTTC. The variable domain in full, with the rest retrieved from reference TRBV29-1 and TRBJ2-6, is SAVISQKPSRDICQRGTSLTIQCQVDSQVTMMFWYRQQPGQSLTLIATANQGSEATYESGFVIDKFPISRPNLTFSTLTVSNMSPEDSSIYLCSVDSGTNVLTFGAGSRLTVL.

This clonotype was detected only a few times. Here the CDR3 DNA reads TGTGCCAGCAGCTTGGTACCATCCCTCATGAACACTGAAGCTTTCTTT. Residues: CASSLVPSLMNTEAFF. The chain uses TRBV5-6 and TRBJ1-1; D is undetermined. The germline V gene has CDR1 SGHDT and CDR2 YYEEEE. The CDR3 contains 16 residues. The ends were cut back, 0 bases at V and 0 bases at J, with 12 bases in the middle. The whole variable domain, filled in from reference TRBV5-6 and TRBJ1-1, reads DAGVTQSPTHLIKTRGQQVTLRCSPKSGHDTVSWYQQALGQGPQFIFQYYEEEERQRGNFPDRFSGHQFPNYSSELNVNALLLGDSALYLCASSLVPSLMNTEAFFGQGTRLTVV.

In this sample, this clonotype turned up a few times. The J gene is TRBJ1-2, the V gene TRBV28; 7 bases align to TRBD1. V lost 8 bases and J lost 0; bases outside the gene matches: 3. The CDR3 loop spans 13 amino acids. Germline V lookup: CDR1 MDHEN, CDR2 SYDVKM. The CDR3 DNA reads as TGTGCCAGCCTGACAGGGTCTAACTATGGCTACACCTTC. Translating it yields CASLTGSNYGYTF.

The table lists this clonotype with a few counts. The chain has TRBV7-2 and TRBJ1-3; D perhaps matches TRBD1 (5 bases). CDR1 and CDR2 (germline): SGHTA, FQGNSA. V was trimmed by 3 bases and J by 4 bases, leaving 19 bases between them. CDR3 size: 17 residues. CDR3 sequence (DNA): TGTGCCAGCAGCTTTCTTTCGTCAGGGATCACGGGAAACACCATATATTTT. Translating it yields CASSFLSSGITGNTIYF.

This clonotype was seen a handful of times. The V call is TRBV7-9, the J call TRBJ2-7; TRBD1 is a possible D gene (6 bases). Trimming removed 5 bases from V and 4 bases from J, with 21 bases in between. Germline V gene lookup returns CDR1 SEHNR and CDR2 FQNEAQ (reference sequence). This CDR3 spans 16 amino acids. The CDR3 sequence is CASSNGKGEFSYEQYF. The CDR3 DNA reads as TGTGCCAGCAGCAACGGGAAGGGGGAGTTTTCGTACGAGCAGTACTTC.

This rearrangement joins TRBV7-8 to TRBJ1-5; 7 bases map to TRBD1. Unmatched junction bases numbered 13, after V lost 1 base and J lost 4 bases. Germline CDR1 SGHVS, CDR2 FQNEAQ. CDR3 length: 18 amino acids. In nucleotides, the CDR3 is TGTGCCAGCAGCTTAGACGGAAGGCGACAGGGTCTGAATCAGCCCCAGCATTTT. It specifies CASSLDGRRQGLNQPQHF.

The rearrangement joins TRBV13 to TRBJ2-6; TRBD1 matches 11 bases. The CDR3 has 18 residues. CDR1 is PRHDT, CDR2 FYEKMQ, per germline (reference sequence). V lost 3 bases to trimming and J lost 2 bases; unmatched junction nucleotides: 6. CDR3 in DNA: TGTGCCAGCAGCTTCACCTCGGGACAGGGGGCTGGGGCCAACGTCCTGACTTTC. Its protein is CASSFTSGQGAGANVLTF. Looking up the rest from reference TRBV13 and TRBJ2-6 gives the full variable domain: AAGVIQSPRHLIKEKRETATLKCYPIPRHDTVYWYQQGPGQDPQFLISFYEKMQSDKGSIPDRFSAQQFSDYHSELNMSSLELGDSALYFCASSFTSGQGAGANVLTFGAGSRLTVL.

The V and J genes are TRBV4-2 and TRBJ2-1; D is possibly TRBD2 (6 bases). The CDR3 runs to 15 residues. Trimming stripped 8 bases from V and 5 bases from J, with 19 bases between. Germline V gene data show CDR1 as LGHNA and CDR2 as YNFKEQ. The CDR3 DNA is TGTGCCAGCTGCCTCGGGGGTCCCAACAACAATGAGCAGTTCTTC. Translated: CASCLGGPNNNEQFF.

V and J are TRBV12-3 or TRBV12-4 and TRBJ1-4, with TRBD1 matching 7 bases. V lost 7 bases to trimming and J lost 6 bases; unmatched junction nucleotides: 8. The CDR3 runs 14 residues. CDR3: CASTVDRADEKLFF. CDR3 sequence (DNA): TGTGCCAGCACCGTCGACAGGGCTGATGAAAAACTGTTTTTT.

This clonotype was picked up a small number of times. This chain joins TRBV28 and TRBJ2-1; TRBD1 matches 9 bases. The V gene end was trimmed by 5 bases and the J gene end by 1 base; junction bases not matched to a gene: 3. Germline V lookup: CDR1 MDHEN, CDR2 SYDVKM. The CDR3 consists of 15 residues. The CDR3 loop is CASSETGGSYNEQFF. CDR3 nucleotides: TGTGCCAGCAGTGAGACAGGGGGTTCCTACAATGAGCAGTTCTTC.

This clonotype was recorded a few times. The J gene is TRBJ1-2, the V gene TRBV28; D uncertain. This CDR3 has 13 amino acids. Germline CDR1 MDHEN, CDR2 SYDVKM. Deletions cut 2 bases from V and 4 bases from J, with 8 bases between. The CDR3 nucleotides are TGTGCCAGCAGTTTACGGTCACTCTATGGCTACACCTTC. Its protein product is CASSLRSLYGYTF.

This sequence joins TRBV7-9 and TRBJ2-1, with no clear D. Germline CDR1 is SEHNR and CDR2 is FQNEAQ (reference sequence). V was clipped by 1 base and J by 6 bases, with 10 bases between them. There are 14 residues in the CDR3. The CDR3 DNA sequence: TGTGCCAGCAGCTTAGGACAAGATAGCAATGAGCAGTTCTTC. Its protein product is CASSLGQDSNEQFF.

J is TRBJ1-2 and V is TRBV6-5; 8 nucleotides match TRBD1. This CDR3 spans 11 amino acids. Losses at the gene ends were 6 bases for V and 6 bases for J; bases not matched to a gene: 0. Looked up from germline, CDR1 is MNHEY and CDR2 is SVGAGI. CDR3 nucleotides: TGTGCCAGCAGGACAGGGGATGGCTACACCTTC. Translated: CASRTGDGYTF.

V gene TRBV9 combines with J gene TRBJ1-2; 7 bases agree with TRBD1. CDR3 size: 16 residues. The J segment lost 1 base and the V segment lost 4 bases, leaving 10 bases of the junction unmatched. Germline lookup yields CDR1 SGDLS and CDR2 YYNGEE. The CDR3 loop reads CASSLRTGPINYGYTF. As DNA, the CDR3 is TGTGCCAGCAGCTTACGGACAGGCCCGATTAACTATGGCTACACCTTC.

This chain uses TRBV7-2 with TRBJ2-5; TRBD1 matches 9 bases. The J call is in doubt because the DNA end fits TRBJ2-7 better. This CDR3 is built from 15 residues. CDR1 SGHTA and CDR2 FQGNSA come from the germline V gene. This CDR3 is CASSLVGTGNHEQYF. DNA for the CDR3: TGTGCCAGCAGCTTAGTCGGGACAGGGAACCACGAGCAGTACTTC.

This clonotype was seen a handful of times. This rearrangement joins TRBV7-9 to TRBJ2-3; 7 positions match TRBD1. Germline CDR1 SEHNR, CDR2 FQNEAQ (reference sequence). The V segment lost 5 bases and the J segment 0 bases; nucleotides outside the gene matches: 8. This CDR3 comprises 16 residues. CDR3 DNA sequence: TGTGCCAGCAGCCCAAACAGGGGTCTAAGCACAGATACGCAGTATTTT. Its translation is CASSPNRGLSTDTQYF. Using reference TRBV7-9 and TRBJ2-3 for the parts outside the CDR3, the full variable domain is DTGVSQNPRHKITKRGQNVTFRCDPISEHNRLYWYRQTLGQGPEFLTYFQNEAQLEKSRLLSDRFSAERPKGSFSTLEIQRTEQGDSAMYLCASSPNRGLSTDTQYFGPGTRLTVL.

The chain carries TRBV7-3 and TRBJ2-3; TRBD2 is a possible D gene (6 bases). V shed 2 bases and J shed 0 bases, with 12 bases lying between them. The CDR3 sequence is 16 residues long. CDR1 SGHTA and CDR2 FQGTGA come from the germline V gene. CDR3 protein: CASSLSAGPSTDTQYF. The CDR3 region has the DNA TGTGCCAGCAGCTTATCTGCGGGACCTAGCACAGATACGCAGTATTTT.

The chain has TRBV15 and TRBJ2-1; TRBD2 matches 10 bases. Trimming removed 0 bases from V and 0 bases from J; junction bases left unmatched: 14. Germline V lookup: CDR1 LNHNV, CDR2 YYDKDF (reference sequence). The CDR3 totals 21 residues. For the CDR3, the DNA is TGTGCCACCAGCAGAGATTCCGCCCGAAGTAGCGGGAGGAGCTCCTACAATGAGCAGTTCTTC. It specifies CATSRDSARSSGRSSYNEQFF.

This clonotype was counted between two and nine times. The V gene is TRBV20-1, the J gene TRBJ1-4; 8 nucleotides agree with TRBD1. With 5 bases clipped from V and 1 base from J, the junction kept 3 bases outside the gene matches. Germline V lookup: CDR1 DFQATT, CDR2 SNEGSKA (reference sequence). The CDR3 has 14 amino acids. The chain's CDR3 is CSAPGQGTNEKLFF. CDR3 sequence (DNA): TGCAGTGCTCCAGGACAGGGAACTAATGAAAAACTGTTTTTT.

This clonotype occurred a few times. CDR3 DNA sequence: TGTGCCAGCAGACCCAGGACAGGGGGCCAAGAGACCCAGTACTTC. Protein sequence: CASRPRTGGQETQYF. V is TRBV7-9 and J is TRBJ2-5; 10 bases line up with TRBD1. The length of the CDR3 is 15 residues. Germline V gives CDR1 SEHNR, CDR2 FQNEAQ (reference sequence). J gave up 1 base and V 6 bases, and 5 bases lay outside the gene matches.

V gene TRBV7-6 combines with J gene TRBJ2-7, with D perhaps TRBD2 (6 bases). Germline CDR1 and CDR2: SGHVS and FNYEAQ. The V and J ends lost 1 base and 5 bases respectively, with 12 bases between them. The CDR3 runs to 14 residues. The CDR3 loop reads CASSLGRGVDEQYF. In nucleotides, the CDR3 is TGTGCCAGCAGCTTAGGTCGCGGGGTGGACGAGCAGTACTTC.

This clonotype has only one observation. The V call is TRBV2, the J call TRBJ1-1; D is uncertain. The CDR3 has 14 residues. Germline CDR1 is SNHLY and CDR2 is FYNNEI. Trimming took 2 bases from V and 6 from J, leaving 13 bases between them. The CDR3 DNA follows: TGTGCCAGCAGTGAACGCAGGTCTGGATCTGAAGCTTTCTTT. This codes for CASSERRSGSEAFF.

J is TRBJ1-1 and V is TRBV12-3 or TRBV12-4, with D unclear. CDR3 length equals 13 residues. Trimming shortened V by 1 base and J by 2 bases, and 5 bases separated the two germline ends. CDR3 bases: TGTGCCAGCAGTTTAGAGGACAACACTGAAGCTTTCTTT. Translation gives CASSLEDNTEAFF.

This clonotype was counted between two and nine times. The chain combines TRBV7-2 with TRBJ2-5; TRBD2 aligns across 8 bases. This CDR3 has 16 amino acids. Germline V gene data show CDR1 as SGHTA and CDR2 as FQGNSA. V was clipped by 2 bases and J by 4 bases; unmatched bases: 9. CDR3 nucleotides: TGTGCCAGCAGCTTAATGGTTGCGGGAGGAGGAGAGACCCAGTACTTC. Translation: CASSLMVAGGGETQYF.

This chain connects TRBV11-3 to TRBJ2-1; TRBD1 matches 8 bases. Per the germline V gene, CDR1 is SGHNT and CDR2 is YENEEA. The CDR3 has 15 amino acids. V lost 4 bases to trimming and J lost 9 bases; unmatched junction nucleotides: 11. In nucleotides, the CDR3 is TGTGCCAGCAGCTCAGACAGGGGCCCGCACATTGAGCAGTTCTTC. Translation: CASSSDRGPHIEQFF.